This T cell receptor beta chain is drawn from a study of Ad26.COV2.S vaccination and SARS-CoV-2 variants. Study-level background: Vaccine-arm donor from the placebo-controlled COV1001 Ad26.COV2.S trial. Intramuscular Ad26.COV2.S doses were given once or twice, 56 days apart. Broader study findings: Participants given vaccine showed non-spike TCR breadth similar to that of placebo recipients.

Using immunoSEQ multiplex PCR, the repertoire was profiled, and TCRdb retains in-frame clones only, with some absent. The sample holds about 370,000 clones, approximately 86% seen once. This clone has just one count. No antigen is known for it. Treatment described: some 20 received Ad26.COV2.S at low or high dose, single or two shots; five or six received placebo; per-sample allocation not given. Material that was analyzed had been drawn on day 63 after the first vaccine or placebo injection. CDR1 is SGDLS and CDR2 is YYNGEE in the germline V gene. CDR3 length: 15 amino acids. V was clipped by 2 bases and J by 4 bases; unmatched bases: 4.

This chain links TRBV9 with TRBJ2-7; 12 positions match TRBD2. Material: peripheral blood, obtained in a trial of Ad26.COV2.S vaccine versus placebo. The clonotype comes from a person aged 18-60 years who received the Ad26.COV2.S COVID-19 vaccine or a placebo. The CDR3 loop reads CASSVTSGGTYEQYF. CDR3 nucleotide sequence: TGTGCCAGCAGCGTCACTAGCGGGGGGACGTACGAGCAGTACTTC.